The source of this T cell receptor beta chain is a study of cytomegalovirus exposure and HLA in healthy donors. As for the study in general: The roughly 110 validation repertoires were produced on the same platform as the 550 to 750 repertoires of the first cohort. This was reported in a later analysis.

Libraries were prepared by immunoSEQ multiplex PCR; TCRdb keeps only in-frame clonotypes and omits some of them. Of 100,000 to 150,000 clones listed, around 94% are singletons. The ends lost 3 bases at V and 5 bases at J; junction bases unmatched: 8. CDR1 is LNHDA and CDR2 is SQIVND in the germline V gene (reference sequence). This CDR3 region has 16 residues. The chain links TRBV19 to TRBJ2-2, with 8 bases that match TRBD2. The sequence came from a woman between 18 and 29 years old in good health and CMV-seronegative. The sequencing input was PBMCs. CDR3 nucleotide sequence: TGTGCCAGTAGTATCCCAGCGGGAGTGGGGACCGGGGAGCTGTTTTTT. Its protein product is CASSIPAGVGTGELFF.